The 27 T cell receptor delta chains in this list originate from one sample, sequenced in a study of γδ T cells in repeated Plasmodium falciparum infection. TCRdb re-called the multiplex PCR reads with CATT. The sample yields 90,000 or so delta-chain clones, 0.98% seen once. Vgamma9/Vdelta2+ and Vdelta2-negative gammadelta T cells were flow-sorted from PBMC for bulk sequencing. What was sequenced was gamma-delta T cells from blood. The receptors shown here come from a pool of human donors (malaria-infected and uninfected, not separated).

This clone was observed at least ten times. TCRdb attributes to this sequence the protein of a much larger clone, which differs from the DNA translation at residue 19; a read error is likely, and the protein displayed is translated from the DNA. The chain has TRDV1 and TRDJ1; 9 nucleotides agree with TRDD3. CDR1 is TSWWSYY and CDR2 is QGS in the germline V gene. The CDR3 totals 20 residues. The CDR3 protein is CALGESPSVRVLGETDKLTF. CDR3 sequence (DNA): TGTGCTCTTGGGGAATCCCCCTCCGTCCGCGTACTGGGGGAGACCGATAAACTCACCTTT.

In this sample, this clone turned up many times. This likely reflects a read error, since a far larger clone is one base away. Different DNA sequences within this sample yield the same CDR3. The chain employs TRDV2 and TRDJ1, with 7 positions matching TRDD3. TCRdb supplies no J gene; here it was assigned by aligning the nucleotide sequence to germline. Trimming took 3 bases from V and 2 from J; bases not matched to a gene: 14. This CDR3 contains 17 residues. The germline gives CDR1 GEAIGNYY, CDR2 EKD. The CDR3 nucleotides read TGTGCCTGTGACCTGGTACTAGGGGATAGCACGACCGATAAACTCATCTTT. Protein: CACDLVLGDSTTDKLIF.

In this sample, this clone turned up many times. The chain is built from TRDV2 and TRDJ1, with 13 positions matching TRDD3. The J gene comes from matching the DNA to germline here; TCRdb lacks it. The CDR3 sequence is 18 residues long. V trimming: 3 bases; J trimming: 0 bases; junction bases outside the gene matches: 9. Per germline, CDR1 GEAIGNYY and CDR2 EKD. The CDR3 loop is CACDPLTGGYVYTDKLIF. The CDR3 DNA reads as TGTGCCTGTGACCCCCTTACTGGGGGATACGTGTACACCGATAAACTCATCTTT.

The sample holds a few counts of this clone. TCRdb records a much larger clone's protein for this DNA, with a difference at residue 7 that likely arises from a read error; the protein given is the translation of the DNA. This chain uses TRDV2 with TRDJ1; TRDD3 matches at 9 bases. Germline matching of the DNA provided the J gene here, since TCRdb leaves it blank. The junction had 34 bases not matched to a gene; V was cut back by 0 bases and J by 6 bases. The CDR3 covers 24 residues. Germline V gene sequence: CDR1 GEAIGNYY, CDR2 EKD. Here the CDR3 reads CACDTLVPSPTAGGSYTDGHKLIF. The CDR3 DNA follows: TGTGCCTGTGACACCCTGGTCCCCTCTCCTACGGCTGGGGGATCGTACACCGATGGTCATAAACTCATCTTT.

This clone showed up just a few times. For this DNA, TCRdb reports the protein of a much larger clone, which diverges at residue 20, most likely from a read error; the protein presented here is translated directly from the DNA. The V gene is given as TRDV1, and no J gene call is available; the DNA was not compared with TRDD3, the D call given in the table. This CDR3 region has 21 residues. Germline-derived CDR1 and CDR2 are TSWWSYY and QGS. CDR3 sequence reads: CALGELHPTPDGGYDPDKLTF. CDR3 coding DNA: TGTGCTCTTGGGGAACTTCACCCTACCCCAGATGGGGGATACGACCCCGATAAACTCACCTTT.

Only a few counts were recorded for this clone. This likely came from a read error, as a far larger clone is one base away. Other DNA sequences within the sample encode an identical CDR3. The V gene is TRDV2, the J gene TRDJ1; no definite D call. V lost 0 bases and J 0 bases, leaving 13 bases between the germline ends. The CDR3 spans 16 residues. From germline, CDR1 is GEAIGNYY and CDR2 EKD. CDR3 DNA sequence: TGTGCCTGTGACACCGTCTCCCAGGCCGACACCGATAAACTCATCTTT. Translating it yields CACDTVSQADTDKLIF.

As concerns this clone: A read error likely explains this, since a far larger clone differs by one base. Within the sample, other DNA sequences also encode this same CDR3. V gene TRDV1 combines with J gene TRDJ1, with TRDD3 as a possible D gene (6 bases). Germline matching of the DNA provided the J gene here, since TCRdb leaves it blank. V was clipped by 1 base and J by 0 bases, with 21 bases between them. There are 19 residues in the CDR3. The germline V gene encodes CDR1 TSWWSYY and CDR2 QGS. CDR3 sequence: CALGEHPYLGMVYTDKLIF. As DNA, the CDR3 is TGTGCTCTTGGGGAACACCCCTACTTGGGGATGGTCTACACCGATAAACTCATCTTT.

This clone was seen more than once but under ten times. Translating this DNA gives a protein that differs at residue 4 from the TCRdb one, which belongs to a much larger clone; a read error is likely, and the protein shown is this translation. The genes are TRDV2 and TRDJ1; D is undetermined. Here the J gene came from matching the DNA to germline, since TCRdb omits it. The CDR3 runs to 20 residues. The germline V gene encodes CDR1 GEAIGNYY and CDR2 EKD. Written as DNA, the CDR3 is TGTGCCTGTTACACCATCCTGGCCAGCCCCCAAAACTACTACGGCGATAAACTCATCTTT. Residues: CACYTILASPQNYYGDKLIF.

Only a few counts were recorded for this clone. Possible read error: a much larger clone is one base away. This chain uses TRDV1 with TRDJ1, with 10 bases matching TRDD3. TCRdb does not report a J gene; here it was assigned by matching the DNA to germline references. The CDR3 consists of 21 residues. Germline V lookup: CDR1 TSWWSYY, CDR2 QGS. With 4 bases clipped from V and 4 bases from J, the junction kept 24 bases outside the gene matches. The CDR3 bases are TGTGCTCTTGGGGTCTCCTTCTTCTTCTTACAAGGGGGATACGCGAACGATAAACTCATCTTT. Its translation is CALGVSFFFLQGGYANDKLIF.

This clone was seen a handful of times. A read error likely explains why the TCRdb protein, taken from a much larger clone, differs from this DNA's translation at residue 3; the protein shown is translated from the DNA. J is TRDJ1 and V is TRDV1, with D perhaps TRDD2 or TRDD3 (8 bases each). No J gene was available from TCRdb, and it was assigned here by a germline match of the DNA. The CDR3 loop spans 25 amino acids. Germline V gene data show CDR1 as TSWWSYY and CDR2 as QGS. CDR3 protein: CAHGEGDFLRDPWGKSTRGTDKLIF. CDR3 coding DNA: TGTGCTCATGGGGAAGGGGACTTCCTACGTGACCCCTGGGGGAAGTCGACCCGAGGCACCGATAAACTCATCTTT.

As regards this clone: With a far larger clone one base away, a read error is the likely cause. Distinct nucleotide sequences in the sample also encode this CDR3. This chain uses TRDV1 with TRDJ1; TRDD3 aligns across 13 bases. No J segment appears in TCRdb, so it was assigned here by matching the sequence to germline. The CDR3 is made up of 23 amino acids. V lost 2 bases and J lost 0; bases outside the gene matches: 21. Germline CDR1 is TSWWSYY and CDR2 is QGS. CDR3 DNA: TGTGCTCTTGGGGAAGATAGAAGAATCGTACTGGGGGATACGCTCCGATACACCGATAAACTCATCTTT. Encoded protein: CALGEDRRIVLGDTLRYTDKLIF.

To note about this clone: This likely traces to a read error, being one base from a far larger clone. This sample includes further DNA sequences coding for the same CDR3. The chain is built from TRDV1 and TRDJ1; 9 bases fit TRDD3. Here the J gene was assigned by germline matching of the DNA, as TCRdb has none. The CDR3 consists of 22 residues. From germline, CDR1 is TSWWSYY and CDR2 QGS. The CDR3 region has the DNA TGTGCTCTCGGGGAACAGGGATTAAAGCGAGGGAGGGGGATACCGTACACCGATAAACTCATCTTT. It codes for CALGEQGLKRGRGIPYTDKLIF.

This clone was seen many times. The chain uses TRDV1 and TRDJ1; tentative D call: TRDD3 (7 bases). The CDR3 has 23 residues. The V and J ends lost 3 bases and 3 bases respectively, with 38 bases between them. Looked up from germline, CDR1 is TSWWSYY and CDR2 is QGS. The CDR3 loop reads CALGDQAFPTFWAPAGYSDKLIF. CDR3 nucleotide sequence: TGTGCTCTTGGGGATCAGGCCTTCCCAACCTTCTGGGCCCCGGCGGGATACTCCGATAAACTCATCTTT.

This clone was seen only a few times. The protein given by TCRdb reflects a much larger clone and differs at residue 6 from this DNA's translation, likely from a read error; the protein shown is the DNA's translation. The J gene is TRDJ1, the V gene TRDV2, with TRDD3 identical over 13 bases. TCRdb does not report a J gene; here it was assigned by matching the DNA to germline references. The CDR3 is made up of 20 amino acids. Germline assignment: CDR1 GEAIGNYY and CDR2 EKD. With V trimmed by 0 bases and J by 0 bases, 12 bases remained unmatched. DNA for the CDR3: TGTGCCTGTGACACCGCTCCCACAACTGGGGGATACGGGTACACCGATAAACTCATCTTT. It encodes CACDTAPTTGGYGYTDKLIF.

This clone was observed many times. A much bigger clone sits one base away, suggesting this may be a read error. This chain links TRDV1 with TRDJ1; maybe TRDD2 (6 bases). Germline CDR1 and CDR2: TSWWSYY and QGS. This CDR3 has 19 residues. Trimming pared 2 bases from V and 2 bases from J, leaving 24 bases between. CDR3 protein: CALGEISYVGVKWTDKLIF. CDR3 bases: TGTGCTCTTGGGGAAATATCCTACGTAGGGGTTAAGTGGACCGATAAACTCATCTTT.

This clone has just a few counts. A read error likely explains why the TCRdb protein, taken from a much larger clone, differs from this DNA's translation at residue 16; the protein shown is translated from the DNA. No J gene was assigned, while the V gene was called as TRDV1; the table's TRDD3 call for D was not verified on the DNA. The CDR3 runs to 17 residues. Looked up from germline, CDR1 is TSWWSYY and CDR2 is QGS. CDR3 sequence (DNA): TGTGCTCTTGGGGAACCCCTGGAGGGGATTTCCACCGATAAACTCACCTTT. It yields the protein CALGEPLEGISTDKLTF.

This clone has just a few counts. The TCRdb protein, from a much larger clone, departs from this DNA's translation at residue 13, likely by read error; the protein shown derives from the DNA. The chain carries TRDV1 and TRDJ1; D call uncertain. Germline matching of the DNA provided the J gene here, since TCRdb leaves it blank. CDR1 TSWWSYY and CDR2 QGS come from the germline V gene. CDR3 length: 16 residues. The chain's CDR3 is CALGELLPLYTDRLIF. The CDR3 nucleotides read TGTGCTCTTGGGGAACTACTCCCCCTTTACACCGATAGACTCATCTTT.

There are a few counts of this clone. TCRdb lists the protein of a much larger clone for this DNA, which differs at residue 8, so this is likely a read error; the protein given here is translated from the DNA itself. CDR3 coding DNA: TGTGCTCTTGGGGAACTCAGGTTTCCCTTACTGGGGGATCCCCATAAACTCATCTTT. This encodes CALGELRFPLLGDPHKLIF. This sequence joins TRDV1 and TRDJ1; TRDD3 aligns across 10 bases. No J gene was available from TCRdb, and it was assigned here by a germline match of the DNA. Unmatched junction bases numbered 16, after V lost 0 bases and J lost 6 bases. Germline CDR1 and CDR2: TSWWSYY and QGS. CDR3 length: 19 amino acids.

This clone was found many times. TCRdb assigns this DNA the protein of a much larger clone, which departs from its translation at residue 3; this likely reflects a read error, and the protein shown comes from translating the DNA. The V and J genes are TRDV2 and TRDJ1; 8 bases fit TRDD3. TCRdb is silent on the J gene; assignment here came from matching the DNA to germline. Germline V lookup: CDR1 GEAIGNYY, CDR2 EKD. CDR3 size: 21 residues. The CDR3 loop reads CARDTLTTGGLPADYTDKLIF. In nucleotides, the CDR3 is TGTGCCCGTGACACTCTCACTACTGGGGGCCTACCCGCTGACTACACCGATAAACTCATCTTT.

Points on this clone: TCRdb's entry gives the protein of a much larger clone, which mismatches this DNA's translation at residue 4, likely from a read error; the protein reported here is translated from the DNA. This sequence joins TRDV2 and TRDJ1, with 7 bases fitting TRDD3. The J gene was missing in TCRdb and was found by matching the end of the DNA to germline. Germline assignment: CDR1 GEAIGNYY and CDR2 EKD. CDR3 length equals 17 residues. In nucleotides, the CDR3 is TGTGCCTGTGGCACCGTGTCTGGGGGGTTGTACACCGATAAACTCATCTTT. As protein: CACGTVSGGLYTDKLIF.

This clone was recorded at least ten times. TCRdb assigns this DNA the protein of a much larger clone, which departs from its translation at residue 8; this likely reflects a read error, and the protein shown comes from translating the DNA. The J gene is TRDJ1, the V gene TRAV38-2/DV8; weak D call: TRDD2 (6 bases). TCRdb does not report a J gene; here it was assigned by matching the DNA to germline references. CDR3 length: 17 residues. Germline CDR1 reads TSESDYY; CDR2 reads QEAYKQQN. The germline V and J ends were trimmed by 3 bases and 8 bases, with 26 bases remaining between them. The CDR3 protein is CAYRTPGPPTPLSKLIF. Written as DNA, the CDR3 is TGTGCTTATAGGACCCCAGGCCCTCCTACCCCTCTATCGAAACTCATCTTT.

A word on this clone: The TCRdb record carries a much larger clone's protein, which differs from this DNA's translation at residue 7; a read error is the likely cause, and the protein listed here is the DNA translation. This sequence joins TRDV1 and TRDJ1; D may match TRDD2 or TRDD3 (7 bases each). Here the J gene came from matching the DNA to germline, since TCRdb omits it. Trimming shortened V by 3 bases and J by 0 bases, and 38 bases separated the two germline ends. The germline CDR1 and CDR2 sequences are TSWWSYY and QGS. This CDR3 contains 24 residues. The CDR3, as DNA: TGTGCTCTTGGGGACCTATCGCCGAGGTTCCTACGTTCTGGGGGCTGCCGGTACACCGATAAACTCATCTTT. As protein: CALGDLSPRFLRSGGCRYTDKLIF.

This clone was detected a few times. A read error is the likely source, as a far larger clone sits one nucleotide away. Different DNA sequences within this sample yield the same CDR3. The chain couples TRDV1 to TRDJ1; D remains ambiguous. The J gene, not given by TCRdb, was assigned here from a germline match of the nucleotide sequence. Germline V gives CDR1 TSWWSYY, CDR2 QGS. This CDR3 comprises 15 residues. The CDR3 loop is CALGDPPAYTDKLIF. CDR3 nucleotides: TGTGCTCTTGGGGACCCCCCGGCGTACACCGACAAACTCATCTTT.

A remark on this clone: It differs at one base from a far larger clone, so likely a read error. Additional DNA sequences in this sample encode the identical CDR3. The chain carries TRDV1 and TRDJ1; D gene ambiguous. No J gene was available from TCRdb, and it was assigned here by a germline match of the DNA. This CDR3 is built from 16 residues. Germline assignment: CDR1 TSWWSYY and CDR2 QGS. Trimming took 9 bases from V and 4 from J, leaving 24 bases between them. The DNA for the CDR3 is TGTGCTCTCGGGACCATGCTGGCCTATCGTTTCGATAAACTCATCTTT. It translates to CALGTMLAYRFDKLIF.

This clone has ten or more counts. TCRdb attributes to this sequence the protein of a much larger clone, which differs from the DNA translation at residue 18; a read error is likely, and the protein displayed is translated from the DNA. The V gene reported is TRDV2; the J gene is uncalled; TRDD2, the table's D call, lacks a check against the DNA. The CDR3 runs 20 residues. Germline lookup yields CDR1 GEAIGNYY and CDR2 EKD. In DNA, the CDR3 is TGTGCCTGTGACACCGTCGGATCCCTGCCTTCCTTAGCTGAGACAGCACAACCCTTCTTT. Its translation: CACDTVGSLPSLAETAQPFF.

Only a few counts were recorded for this clone. TCRdb's protein for this DNA is that of a much larger clone and differs from the translation at residue 6, likely a read error; the protein shown is the DNA translation. J is TRDJ1 and V is TRDV1; perhaps TRDD3 as D (5 bases). The germline CDR1 and CDR2 sequences are TSWWSYY and QGS. Trimming removed 1 base at V and 0 bases at J, with 39 bases between. There are 25 residues in the CDR3. The CDR3 DNA sequence: TGTGCTCTTGGGGAACCAGGCAGGCTCGGCTACTCTAGCTCATCCGGGGGGCAGTACACCGATAAACTCATCTTT. It codes for CALGEPGRLGYSSSSGGQYTDKLIF.

About this clone: A far larger clone is just one base off, so this is likely a read error. Other DNA sequences in the sample encode the same CDR3. This rearrangement joins TRDV2 to TRDJ1; TRDD3 matches at 13 bases. Here the J gene came from matching the DNA to germline, since TCRdb omits it. In germline, CDR1 is GEAIGNYY, CDR2 EKD. The CDR3 is made up of 16 amino acids. The CDR3, as DNA: TGCGCCTGTGACCTACTGGGGGATACGCGGAGCGATAAACTCATCTTT. Its translation is CACDLLGDTRSDKLIF.